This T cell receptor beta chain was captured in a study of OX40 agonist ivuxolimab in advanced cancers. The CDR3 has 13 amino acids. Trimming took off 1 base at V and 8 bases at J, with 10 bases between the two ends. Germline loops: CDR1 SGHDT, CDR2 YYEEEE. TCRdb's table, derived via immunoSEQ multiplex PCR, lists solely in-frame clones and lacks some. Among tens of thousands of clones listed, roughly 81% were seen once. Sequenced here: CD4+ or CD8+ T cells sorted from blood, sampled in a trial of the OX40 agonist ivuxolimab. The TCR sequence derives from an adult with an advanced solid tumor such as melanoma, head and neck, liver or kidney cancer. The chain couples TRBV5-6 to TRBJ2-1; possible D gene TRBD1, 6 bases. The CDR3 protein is CASSLQGTHEQFF. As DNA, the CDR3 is TGTGCCAGCAGCTTGCAGGGGACCCATGAGCAGTTCTTC.